What follows is one TCR beta chain and its context. What it binds is not known. The donors were members of the validation cohort, which comprised about 120 subjects and was separate from the first cohort of 666 subjects. TCRdb's copy holds only in-frame clones and misses some; the assay was immunoSEQ multiplex PCR. The sample records roughly 150,000 clones, around nine tenths being singletons. This specimen belongs to a study of cytomegalovirus exposure and HLA in healthy donors. Study results and limitations: Among TCR beta chains, those listed as cytomegalovirus-associated numbered over 150. A subsequent analysis found that TCR clusters from the first cohort also tended to co-occur in the 120 or so validation repertoires, with 90% to 95% of cluster scores above 0.

The germline V gene encodes CDR1 MNHEY and CDR2 SMNVEV (reference sequence). The CDR3 contains 16 residues. The ends lost 6 bases at V and 7 bases at J; junction bases unmatched: 12. Material: PBMCs. The chain couples TRBV27 to TRBJ2-1, with 10 bases identical to TRBD2. The TCR sequence derives from a man younger than 35 in good health and CMV-seropositive. The CDR3 DNA sequence: TGTGCCAGCAGGGTGTTGTCTAGCGGGGGTATTAATGAGCAGTTCTTC. It is translated as CASRVLSSGGINEQFF.